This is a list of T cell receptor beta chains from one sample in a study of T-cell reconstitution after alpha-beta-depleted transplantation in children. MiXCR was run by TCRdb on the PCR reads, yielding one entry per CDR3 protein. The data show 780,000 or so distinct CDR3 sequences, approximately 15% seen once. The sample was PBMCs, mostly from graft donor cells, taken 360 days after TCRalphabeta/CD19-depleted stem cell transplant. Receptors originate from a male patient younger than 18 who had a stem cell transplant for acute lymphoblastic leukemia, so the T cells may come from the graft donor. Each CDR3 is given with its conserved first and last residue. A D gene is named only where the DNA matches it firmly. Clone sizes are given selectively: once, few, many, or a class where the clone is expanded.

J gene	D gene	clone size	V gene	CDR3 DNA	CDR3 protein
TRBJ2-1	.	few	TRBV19	TGTGCCAGTAGTATTGGGGTTCGGGCAGGGTCCTACAATGAGCAGTTCTTC	CASSIGVRAGSYNEQFF
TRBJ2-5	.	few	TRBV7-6	TGTGCCAGCAGCTCCCCGCCCGGGACCCAGTACTTC	CASSSPPGTQYF
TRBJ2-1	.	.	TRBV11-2	TGTGCCAGCAGCTTAGAACTTAGGCTAGCGCACAATGAGCAGTTCTTC	CASSLELRLAHNEQFF
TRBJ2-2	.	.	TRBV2	TGTGCCGTCCCAGAGGGACTCTCGGGCACCGGGGAGCTGTTTTTT	CAVPEGLSGTGELFF
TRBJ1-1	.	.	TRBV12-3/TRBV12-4	TGTGCCAGCATCGAGGGTGGCCCCATGAACACTGAAGCTTTCTTT	CASIEGGPMNTEAFF
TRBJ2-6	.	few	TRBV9	TGTGCCAGCAGCGCCGTGGGACTCCCCTCTGGGGCCAACGTCCTGACTTTC	CASSAVGLPSGANVLTF
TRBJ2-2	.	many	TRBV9	TGTGCCAGCAGCGCGGGGGTTACCGGGGAGCTGTTTTTT	CASSAGVTGELFF
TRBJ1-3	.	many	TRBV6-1	TGTGCCAGCAGGAGGGTCTTCTCTGGAAACACCATATATTTT	CASRRVFSGNTIYF
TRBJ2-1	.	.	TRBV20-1	TGCAGTGCTAGAGATCCATTGACTAATTCCTACAATGAGCAGCTCTTC	CSARDPLTNSYNEQLF
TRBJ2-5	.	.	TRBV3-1	TGTGCCAGCGCCGGGAGCACGGAGACCCAGTACTTC	CASAGSTETQYF
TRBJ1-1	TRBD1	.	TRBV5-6	TGTGCCAGCAGCTTGGAGACAGGGGTCCCCGTGGGGACTGAAGCTTTCTTT	CASSLETGVPVGTEAFF
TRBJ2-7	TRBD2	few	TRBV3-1	TGTGCCAGCAGCCAAGGGATAGCGGGAGCCTACGAGCAGTACTTC	CASSQGIAGAYEQYF
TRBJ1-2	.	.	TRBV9	TGTGCCAGCAGCGTAGAGTCTATCGATGGCTACACCTTC	CASSVESIDGYTF
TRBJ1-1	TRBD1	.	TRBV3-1	TGTGCCAGCAGCCGCACCGCGGGGGAGGACAGGAATTTCTTT	CASSRTAGEDRNFF
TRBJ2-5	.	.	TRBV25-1	TGTGCCAGCAGTGCCCTGTGGGGGGCGGGTGAGACCCAGTACTTC	CASSALWGAGETQYF
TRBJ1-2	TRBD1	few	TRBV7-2	TGTGCCAGCAGCCCGTTCCAACCAACAGGGGGCACCTATGGCTACACCTTC	CASSPFQPTGGTYGYTF
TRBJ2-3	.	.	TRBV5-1	TGCGCCAGCACCCCTCTGGGGGGGCCCTATACGCAGTATTTT	CASTPLGGPYTQYF
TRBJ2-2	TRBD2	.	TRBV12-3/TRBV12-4	TGTGCCAGCAGTCCAACTAGCGGGAGTGTCGGGGAGCTGTTTTTT	CASSPTSGSVGELFF
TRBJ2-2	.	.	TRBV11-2	TGTGCCAGCAGCTTAGCTTACGGGCACGGGAACACCGGGGAGCTGTTTTTT	CASSLAYGHGNTGELFF
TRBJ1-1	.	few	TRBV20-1	TGCAGTGCATACCCCCTTCAGGGGATCAACACTGAAGCTTTCTTT	CSAYPLQGINTEAFF
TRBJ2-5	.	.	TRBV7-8	TGTGCCAGCAGCTTAACTACGGGAGCGGAGGGGGCCAAAGAGACCCAGTACTTC	CASSLTTGAEGAKETQYF
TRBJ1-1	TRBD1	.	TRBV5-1	TGCGCCAGCAGCTCGGGGGACAGGGTAGTGAACACTGAAGCTTTCTTT	CASSSGDRVVNTEAFF
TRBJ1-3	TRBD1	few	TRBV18	TGTGCCAGCGTTCCGGGACAGGCAATCTCTGGAAACACCATATATTTT	CASVPGQAISGNTIYF
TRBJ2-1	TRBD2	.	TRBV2	TGTGCCAGCAACGGGGCGGGAGGGTCCTACAATGAGCAGTTCTTC	CASNGAGGSYNEQFF
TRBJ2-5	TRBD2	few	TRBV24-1	TGTGCCACCAGTGATCCCCCCGGACTAGCAGAGCAAGAGACCCAGTACTTC	CATSDPPGLAEQETQYF
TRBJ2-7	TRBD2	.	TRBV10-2	TGCGCCAGCAATGGGACTAGGGGTTCCTACGAGCAGTACTTC	CASNGTRGSYEQYF
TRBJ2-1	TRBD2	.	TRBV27	TGTGCCAGCAGTCCCCGTCGGGGTCAGCGGGAGGGTAAGGAGCAGTTCTTC	CASSPRRGQREGKEQFF
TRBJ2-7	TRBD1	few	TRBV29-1	TGCAGCGCCCAAGGACAGGGTACTTCTCTTCCCTACGAGCAGTACTTC	CSAQGQGTSLPYEQYF
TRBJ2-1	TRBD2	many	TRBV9	TGTGCCAGCAGCGTGTCACCTAGCGGACCACACTCCTACAATGAGCAGTTCTTC	CASSVSPSGPHSYNEQFF
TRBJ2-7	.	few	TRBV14	TGTGCCAGCAGCCAAGTCGAAGCTTCCTACGAGCAGTACTTC	CASSQVEASYEQYF
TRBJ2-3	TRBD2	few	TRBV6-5	TGTGCCAGCAGTTACTCGGGACTAGGGGCAGATACGCAGTATTTT	CASSYSGLGADTQYF
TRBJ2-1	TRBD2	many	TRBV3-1	TGTGCCAGCAGCCACCTAGCGGGAGGGCCGAATGAGCAGTTCTTC	CASSHLAGGPNEQFF
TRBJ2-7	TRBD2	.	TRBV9	TGTGCCAGCAGCGTGGCTAGCGGGAGCCACGAGCAGTACTTC	CASSVASGSHEQYF
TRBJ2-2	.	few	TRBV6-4	TGTGCCAGCAGTGACTTCGGGGAGGCCGGGGAGCTGTTTTTT	CASSDFGEAGELFF
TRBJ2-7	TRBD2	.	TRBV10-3	TGTGCCATCAGTCAAGCGGGAGCCCCCTACGAGCAGTACTTC	CAISQAGAPYEQYF
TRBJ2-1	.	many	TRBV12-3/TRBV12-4	TGTGCCAGCAGTTTGTCCGGGGGTAGCGGCAGTGAGCAGTTCTTC	CASSLSGGSGSEQFF
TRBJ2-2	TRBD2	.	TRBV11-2	TGTGCCAGCAGCCCCCGTGGAATAGCGGGAGGTGCCACCGGGGAGCTGTTTTTT	CASSPRGIAGGATGELFF
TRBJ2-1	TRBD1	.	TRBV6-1	TGTGCCAGCAGAAGACAGGGGCGAGTTACCTACAATGAGCAGTTCTTC	CASRRQGRVTYNEQFF
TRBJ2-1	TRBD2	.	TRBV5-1	TGCGCCAGCAGCCTAGCGGGAGAGGCGCCCATATACAATGAGCAGTTCTTC	CASSLAGEAPIYNEQFF
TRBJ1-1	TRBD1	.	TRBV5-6	TGTGCCAGCAGCCCGCGGACAGGGGAATTATATCTATGGTACACTGAAGCTTTCTTT	CASSPRTGELYLWYTEAFF
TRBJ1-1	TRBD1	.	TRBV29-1	TGCAGCCCCATTGACCCCCGGACAGGGAGGGCTTTCTTT	CSPIDPRTGRAFF